The entry that follows covers one T cell receptor (beta chain) sequence. The trim removed 4 bases at V and 4 bases at J, leaving 0 bases unmatched. From germline, CDR1 is LNHDA and CDR2 SQIVND (reference sequence). CDR3 length: 13 residues. This sample stems from a study of cytomegalovirus exposure and HLA in healthy donors. Researchers ran the PCR with 60 Vbeta and 13 Jbeta primers. Some clones are missing from TCRdb's copy, which holds only in-frame ones; the method was immunoSEQ multiplex PCR. The sample lists more than 95,000 clones; approximately 64% were seen once. The V gene is TRBV19, the J gene TRBJ2-7; 11 bases align to TRBD2. Sequencing was performed on PBMCs. This TCR was sampled from a man aged 55-75 years in good health and CMV-seronegative. The CDR3 region is CASSTSGGYEQYF. The CDR3, as DNA: TGTGCCAGTAGTACTAGCGGGGGGTACGAGCAGTACTTC.